Below, one T cell receptor beta chain is given with its context. Its recognized antigen is unknown. A far larger clone is just one base off, so this is likely a read error. Other DNA sequences from this sample encode an identical CDR3 as well. This entry comes from a study of shared clonotypes between healthy human individuals (TCRdb year 2020). About the study as a whole: Three men and two women, aged 18 to 49 years, made up the cohort. The study deeply sequenced blood TCR repertoires of five healthy adults to estimate repertoire size and the extent of clonotype sharing between individuals. Libraries were prepared and TCR repertoires were sequenced by different laboratories using diverse techniques, in order to increase sequencing depth and limit assay-specific biases. Per donor, leukapheresis produced somewhere between about 0.9 and 9.5 billion PBMCs. On the study overall, not on this receptor specifically: Based on pairwise subsampling, the degree of clonotype sharing among donors was expected to be affected by sequencing depth. The small number of donors limited the genetic and exposure-history diversity represented. Sampling was restricted to blood, and TCR repertoires in tissue are likely to differ from TCR repertoires in blood.

Healthy HIV-negative adults with no recently reported acute infections or vaccinations were included as donors. Every donor was a Caucasian adult residing in Nashville, Tennessee, USA. For unsorted samples, 75 million to 90 million PBMCs were counted, and genomic DNA was extracted using the QIAamp DNA Blood Mini kit. Blood was obtained by leukapheresis, after which PBMCs were separated by Ficoll-Histopaque density gradient centrifugation and cryopreserved in liquid nitrogen vapor phase. TCR CDR3 regions were amplified from genomic DNA by multiplex PCR using the deep immunoSEQ assay. Extracted genomic DNA from each cell subset was distributed evenly across all wells of several immunoSEQ 96-well plates, and each plate was treated as a replicate. For unsorted PBMC, 300 to 350 ng genomic DNA, equal to 30,000 or so T cell genomes, was loaded into each replicate PCR. Unsorted PBMC genomic DNA was sequenced across ten immunoSEQ deep assay plates. Purified libraries were measured with a Qubit 3.0 fluorometer, size-checked on a Bioanalyzer 2100, and measured again with the KAPA Library Quantification kit. Every immunoSEQ 96-well plate was sequenced on a separate single-read 150-cycle Illumina NextSeq 550 flow cell. The published analysis was carried out like this. Because the immunoSEQ output included only junctional sequences and no quality scores, the filtering could not be the same as the filtering used for full-length reads. Sequences were annotated with PyIR, a Python wrapper for IgBLAST v1.9, and V/J genes and CDR3 were assigned using IMGT germline references. Reads with weak V/J assignments (E-value above 1e-6), missing CDR3, stop codons, out-of-frame junctions, or ambiguous translated residues were removed. V3J clonotypes were defined as sequences sharing the same inferred V gene, J gene, and CDR3 amino acid sequence. The percentage overlap between two repertoires was calculated by dividing the number of shared unique clonotypes by the size of the smaller repertoire. Three approaches were used to assess repertoire richness: RTK rarefaction, the Chao1 estimator, and Recon v2.1 estimates of unobserved clonotypes. The source is immuneACCESS, and TCRdb retained only in-frame sequences with V and J called. Part of the clones is not carried over; for the studies checked, unresolved V genes explain less than half of this, and the remainder is unexplained. V, J and clone size were drawn from that table, and D and trimming were deduced from the DNA. Recorded for this sample are approximately 500,000 clones; roughly 80% of them occurred a single time. About 13% of the sample is held by the ten biggest clonotypes.

From its cysteine to its phenylalanine, the CDR3 spans 14 amino acids. Of the read, only the CDR3 DNA is kept; its 42 bases are in frame from base 1. For CDR1 and CDR2, the germline V gene lists SQVTM and ANQGSEA. Compared with germline, V lacks 5 bases and J lacks 4 bases; bases without a gene match: 8. The rearranged chain carries TRBV29-1 and TRBJ2-1, with 7 bases matching TRBD2. The sample comprised PBMCs. The receptor comes from a woman aged 40-49 years in good health. Some clones in this sample may be carry-over from other donors' samples. The sequence in DNA is TGCAGCGTTCGAGGGGCGGGAGAGTACAATGAGCAGTTCTTC. This encodes CSVRGAGEYNEQFF.